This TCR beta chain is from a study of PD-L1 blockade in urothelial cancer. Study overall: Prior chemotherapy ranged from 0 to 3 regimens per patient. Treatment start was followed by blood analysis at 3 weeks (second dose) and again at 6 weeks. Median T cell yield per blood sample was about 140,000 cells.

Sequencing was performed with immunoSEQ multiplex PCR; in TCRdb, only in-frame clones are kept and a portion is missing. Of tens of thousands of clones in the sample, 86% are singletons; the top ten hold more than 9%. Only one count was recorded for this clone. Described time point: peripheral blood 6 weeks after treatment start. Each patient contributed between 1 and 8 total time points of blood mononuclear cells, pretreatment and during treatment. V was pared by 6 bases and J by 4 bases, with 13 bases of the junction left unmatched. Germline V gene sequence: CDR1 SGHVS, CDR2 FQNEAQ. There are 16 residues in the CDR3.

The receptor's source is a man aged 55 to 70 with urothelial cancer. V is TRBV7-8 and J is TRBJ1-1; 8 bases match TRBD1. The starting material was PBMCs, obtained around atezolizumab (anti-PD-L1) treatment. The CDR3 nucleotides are TGTGCCAGCAGACATTTGAGACAGGGGATAGGCACTGAAGCTTTCTTT. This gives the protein CASRHLRQGIGTEAFF.